These 20 T cell receptor beta chains came from one sample sequenced in a study of shared clonotypes between healthy human individuals. Using immunoSEQ multiplex PCR, the repertoire was profiled, and TCRdb retains in-frame clones only, with some absent. The sample lists hundreds of thousands of clones, roughly 97% occurring once. The sequenced material came from naive CD4+ T cells sorted from blood. Subset specified: CD45RA+ positively selected. The origin of the receptors is a young woman in good health.

This chain uses TRBV5-1 with TRBJ2-1, with 11 positions matching TRBD2. The CDR3 totals 15 residues. The germline gives CDR1 SGHRS, CDR2 YFSETQ. V dropped 9 bases and J dropped 5; count of bases not matched to a gene: 10. As DNA, the CDR3 is TGCGCCACAAATTTAGCGGGAGGGCCCGACAATGAGCAGTTCTTC. This codes for CATNLAGGPDNEQFF.

The chain links TRBV10-1 to TRBJ1-1; D uncertain. V was pared by 6 bases and J by 1 base, with 9 bases between. CDR1 is WNHNN and CDR2 is SYGVQD in the germline V gene (reference sequence). The length of the CDR3 is 13 residues. CDR3 in DNA: TGCGCCAGCAGCTTTTCAGCGAACACTGAAGCTTTCTTT. Translation gives CASSFSANTEAFF.

The CDR3 nucleotides read TGCAGCGTCCAGCGGGAGGGCCCGATTTTCGGGGAGCTGTTTTTT. Translation: CSVQREGPIFGELFF. This chain joins TRBV29-1 and TRBJ2-2, with TRBD2 matching 10 bases. J lost 7 bases, V lost 6 bases, and 11 bases had no gene match. The CDR3 spans 15 residues. Germline loops: CDR1 SQVTM, CDR2 ANQGSEA.

V usage is TRBV5-1 and J usage is TRBJ1-2; maybe TRBD1 (5 bases). The CDR3 loop spans 14 amino acids. CDR1 is SGHRS and CDR2 is YFSETQ in the germline V gene. With 3 bases removed from V and 4 bases from J, the gap between germline ends came to 13 bases. CDR3 sequence (DNA): TGCGCCAGCAGCTCGTCGGGGGTGGGCTATGGCTACACCTTC. Protein sequence: CASSSSGVGYGYTF. Complete variable domain (other parts from reference TRBV5-1 and TRBJ1-2): KAGVTQTPRYLIKTRGQQVTLSCSPISGHRSVSWYQQTPGQGLQFLFEYFSETQRNKGNFPGRFSGRQFSNSRSEMNVSTLELGDSALYLCASSSSGVGYGYTFGSGTRLTVV.

Of note for this clone: The sample has other DNA sequences that encode this CDR3 too. The chain joins TRBV28 to TRBJ1-2, with D unresolved. This CDR3 has 12 residues. CDR1 MDHEN and CDR2 SYDVKM come from the germline V gene. The V gene lost 2 bases and the J gene lost 4 bases, with 5 bases spanning the gap. CDR3 sequence (DNA): TGTGCCAGCAGTTTAGGGTTCTATGGCTACACCTTC. Translated: CASSLGFYGYTF.

The genes are TRBV6-5 and TRBJ2-7, with D perhaps TRBD2 (7 bases). The CDR3 loop spans 16 amino acids. CDR1 and CDR2 from the germline V gene are MNHEY and SVGAGI. Trimming stripped 0 bases from V and 3 bases from J, with 15 bases between. The CDR3, as DNA: TGTGCCAGCAGTTACTCTGGGCTAGGGGGGGGCTACGAGCAGTACTTC. Its translation is CASSYSGLGGGYEQYF.

This chain connects TRBV14 to TRBJ2-7; no clear D gene. The V end lost 1 base, the J end lost 5 bases, and 15 bases lay between the germline ends. Germline V lookup: CDR1 SGHDN, CDR2 FVKESK. There are 15 residues in the CDR3. The CDR3 DNA sequence: TGTGCCAGCAGCCAAGGGCGGAGAGGCCCTAACGAGCAGTACTTC. Translated, it gives CASSQGRRGPNEQYF.

This clone appeared a single time. The rearrangement uses TRBV5-1 and TRBJ1-5; D is perhaps TRBD1 (6 bases). This CDR3 is 13 amino acids long. Germline V gene data show CDR1 as SGHRS and CDR2 as YFSETQ. Trimming shortened V by 1 base and J by 7 bases, and 9 bases separated the two germline ends. The CDR3 loop reads CASSLTGFQPQHF. The DNA of the CDR3 is TGCGCCAGCAGCTTGACAGGGTTCCAGCCCCAGCATTTT.

This chain connects TRBV18 to TRBJ1-2; D is uncertain. Germline V gene data show CDR1 as KGHSH and CDR2 as LQKENI. Trimming took 5 bases from V and 1 from J, leaving 17 bases between them. The CDR3 runs to 16 residues. This CDR3 reads CASSSDLGVLNYGYTF. The CDR3 DNA follows: TGTGCCAGCTCATCCGACCTAGGTGTTCTTAACTATGGCTACACCTTC. The complete variable domain, with remaining parts taken from reference TRBV18 and TRBJ1-2, reads NAGVMQNPRHLVRRRGQEARLRCSPMKGHSHVYWYRQLPEEGLKFMVYLQKENIIDESGMPKERFSAEFPKEGPSILRIQQVVRGDSAAYFCASSSDLGVLNYGYTFGSGTRLTVV.

The J gene is TRBJ2-1, the V gene TRBV11-3; TRBD1 aligns across 8 bases. This CDR3 comprises 15 residues. CDR1 is SGHNT, CDR2 YENEEA, per germline. V was clipped by 4 bases and J by 0 bases; unmatched bases: 2. DNA of the CDR3: TGTGCCAGCAGCTACAGGGGGAGCTCCTACAATGAGCAGTTCTTC. This codes for CASSYRGSSYNEQFF.

The rearrangement joins TRBV7-9 to TRBJ2-1; D tentatively fits TRBD1 or TRBD2 (5 bases each). The CDR3 contains 14 residues. The germline gives CDR1 SEHNR, CDR2 FQNEAQ (reference sequence). Trimming pared 4 bases from V and 4 bases from J, leaving 11 bases between. The CDR3 coding sequence is TGTGCCAGCAGCTCCCGGGACCCATACAATGAGCAGTTCTTC. As protein: CASSSRDPYNEQFF.

The V and J genes are TRBV6-5 and TRBJ2-5, with D perhaps TRBD2 (5 bases). The CDR3 extends over 15 amino acids. V was pared by 0 bases and J by 1 base, with 9 bases between. Germline-derived CDR1 and CDR2 are MNHEY and SVGAGI. The CDR3 DNA reads as TGTGCCAGCAGTTACTCGAGGACTTTCCAAGAGACCCAGTACTTC. Translation: CASSYSRTFQETQYF.

This clone appeared once. This chain connects TRBV25-1 to TRBJ1-6; 8 positions match TRBD1. The V segment lost 4 bases and the J segment 8 bases; nucleotides outside the gene matches: 10. This CDR3 has 16 amino acids. Germline V CDR1 and CDR2: MGHDK, SYGVNS. CDR3 sequence reads: CASSVNIGQGDSPLHF. CDR3 sequence (DNA): TGTGCCAGCAGTGTAAACATAGGACAGGGTGATTCACCCCTCCACTTT. Using reference TRBV25-1 and TRBJ1-6 for the parts outside the CDR3, the full variable domain is EADIYQTPRYLVIGTGKKITLECSQTMGHDKMYWYQQDPGMELHLIHYSYGVNSTEKGDLSSESTVSRIRTEHFPLTLESARPSHTSQYLCASSVNIGQGDSPLHFGNGTRLTVT.

This chain connects TRBV9 to TRBJ1-5; a weak D match, TRBD1 (5 bases). V shed 4 bases and J shed 0 bases, with 11 bases lying between them. Germline lookup yields CDR1 SGDLS and CDR2 YYNGEE. The CDR3 is 15 amino acids. Here the CDR3 DNA reads TGTGCCAGCAGCACAACAGGACTTAGCAATCAGCCCCAGCATTTT. This sequence encodes CASSTTGLSNQPQHF.

This clone was seen a single time. The rearrangement uses TRBV5-1 and TRBJ2-5, with D unclear. V was pared by 0 bases and J by 1 base, with 7 bases between. Germline values: CDR1 SGHRS, CDR2 YFSETQ. The CDR3 contains 14 residues. The CDR3 DNA reads as TGCGCCAGCAGCTTGGAAAGAGCCCAAGAGACCCAGTACTTC. Residues: CASSLERAQETQYF.

The chain employs TRBV11-2 and TRBJ2-2, with TRBD2 as a possible D gene (5 bases). The V gene's germline CDR1 is SGHAT and CDR2 FQNNGV. The V and J ends lost 5 bases and 1 base respectively, with 11 bases between them. There are 15 residues in the CDR3. The CDR3, as DNA: TGTGCCAGCAGCCGAGGACTGAAGAACACCGGGGAGCTGTTTTTT. Protein sequence: CASSRGLKNTGELFF.

This rearrangement joins TRBV29-1 to TRBJ1-3; D uncertain. Between the trimmed V and J ends, which lost 6 bases and 0 bases, there was a span of 3 bases. This CDR3 is built from 11 residues. Germline V gene sequence: CDR1 SQVTM, CDR2 ANQGSEA. CDR3 sequence: CSVLSGNTIYF. The CDR3 region has the DNA TGCAGCGTCCTCTCTGGAAACACCATATATTTT.

The chain recombines TRBV27 with TRBJ2-3; no firm D call. The CDR3 runs to 12 residues. The germline CDR1 and CDR2 sequences are MNHEY and SMNVEV (reference sequence). Trimming shortened V by 4 bases and J by 4 bases, and 6 bases separated the two germline ends. In DNA form, the CDR3 reads TGTGCCAGCAGTTCCCAGTCAGATACGCAGTATTTT. As protein: CASSSQSDTQYF.

As to this clone: One junction end does not reproduce the germline sequence, and a read error may be involved. This sequence joins TRBV7-9 and TRBJ2-5; tentative D call: TRBD1 (7 bases). This CDR3 comprises 13 residues. The V gene's germline CDR1 is SEHNR and CDR2 FQNEAQ (reference sequence). CDR3 amino acids: CASSLTGPGAWHF. The CDR3 DNA is TGTGCCAGCAGCTTGACAGGGCCGGGAGCGTGGCACTTC.

The chain uses TRBV27 and TRBJ1-2; 9 nucleotides agree with TRBD1. The CDR3 loop spans 15 amino acids. Germline CDR1 MNHEY, CDR2 SMNVEV (reference sequence). Germline trimming cut 6 bases from V and 4 bases from J; bases unmatched to any gene: 9. The CDR3 DNA reads TGTGCCAGCAGCCGAGACAGGGGGAAGATCTATGGCTACACCTTC. Translated, it gives CASSRDRGKIYGYTF.